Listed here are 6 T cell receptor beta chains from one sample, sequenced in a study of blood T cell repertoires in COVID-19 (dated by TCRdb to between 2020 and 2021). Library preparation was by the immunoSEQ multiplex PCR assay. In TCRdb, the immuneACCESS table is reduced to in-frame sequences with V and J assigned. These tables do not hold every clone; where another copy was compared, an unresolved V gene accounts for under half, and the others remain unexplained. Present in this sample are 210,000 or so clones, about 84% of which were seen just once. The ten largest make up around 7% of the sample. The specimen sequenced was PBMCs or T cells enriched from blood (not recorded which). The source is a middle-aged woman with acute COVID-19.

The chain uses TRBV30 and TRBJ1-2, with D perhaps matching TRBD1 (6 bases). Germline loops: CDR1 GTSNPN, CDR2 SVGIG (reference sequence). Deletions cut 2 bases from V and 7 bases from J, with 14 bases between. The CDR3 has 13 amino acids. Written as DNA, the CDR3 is TGTGCCTGGAGTTCGGCAGGGGCCCTTGGCTACACCTTC. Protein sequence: CAWSSAGALGYTF.

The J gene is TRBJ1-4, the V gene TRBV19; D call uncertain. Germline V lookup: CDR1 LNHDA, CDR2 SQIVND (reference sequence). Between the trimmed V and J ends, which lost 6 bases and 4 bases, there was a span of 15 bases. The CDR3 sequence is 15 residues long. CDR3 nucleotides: TGTGCCAGTAGCCCACTAACGGCTTATAATGAAAAACTGTTTTTT. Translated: CASSPLTAYNEKLFF. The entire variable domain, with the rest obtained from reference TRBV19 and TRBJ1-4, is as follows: DGGITQSPKYLFRKEGQNVTLSCEQNLNHDAMYWYRQDPGQGLRLIYYSQIVNDFQKGDIAEGYSVSREKKESFPLTVTSAQKNPTAFYLCASSPLTAYNEKLFFGSGTQLSVL.

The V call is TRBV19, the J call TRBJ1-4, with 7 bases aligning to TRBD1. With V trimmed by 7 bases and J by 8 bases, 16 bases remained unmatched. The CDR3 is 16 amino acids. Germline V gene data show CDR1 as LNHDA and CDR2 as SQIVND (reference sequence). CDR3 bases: TGTGCCAGTACCCTCCAAGGGGGGACAGTCGGGGAAAAACTGTTTTTT. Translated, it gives CASTLQGGTVGEKLFF. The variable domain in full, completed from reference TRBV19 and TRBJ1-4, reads DGGITQSPKYLFRKEGQNVTLSCEQNLNHDAMYWYRQDPGQGLRLIYYSQIVNDFQKGDIAEGYSVSREKKESFPLTVTSAQKNPTAFYLCASTLQGGTVGEKLFFGSGTQLSVL.

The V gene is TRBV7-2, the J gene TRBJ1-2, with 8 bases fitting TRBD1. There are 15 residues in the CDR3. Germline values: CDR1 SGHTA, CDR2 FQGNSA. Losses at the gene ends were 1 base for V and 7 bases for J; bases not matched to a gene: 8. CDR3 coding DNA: TGTGCCAGCAGCTTAGGGGCAGGGGGCAGTCGTGGCTACACCTTC. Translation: CASSLGAGGSRGYTF. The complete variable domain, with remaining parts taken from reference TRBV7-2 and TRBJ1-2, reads GAGVSQSPSNKVTEKGKDVELRCDPISGHTALYWYRQSLGQGLEFLIYFQGNSAPDKSGLPSDRFSAERTGGSVSTLTIQRTQQEDSAVYLCASSLGAGGSRGYTFGSGTRLTVV.

As DNA, the CDR3 is TGTGCCAGCAGCACCTTCACAGGGGGGAACACCGGGGAGCTGTTTTTT. Translated: CASSTFTGGNTGELFF. This rearrangement joins TRBV5-6 to TRBJ2-2, with 8 bases matching TRBD1. This CDR3 comprises 16 residues. Germline CDR1 is SGHDT and CDR2 is YYEEEE. The V and J ends lost 4 bases and 1 base, in that order; junction bases with no gene match: 6.

The CDR3 reads CASSTSEGLAHYNEQFF. The CDR3 DNA reads as TGTGCCAGTAGTACCTCAGAAGGACTAGCGCACTACAATGAGCAGTTCTTC. The chain is built from TRBV19 and TRBJ2-1, with TRBD2 matching 9 bases. V gave up 4 bases and J gave up 3 bases; unmatched junction bases: 10. Germline-derived CDR1 and CDR2 are LNHDA and SQIVND (reference sequence). This CDR3 region has 17 residues. The variable domain in full, completed from reference TRBV19 and TRBJ2-1, reads DGGITQSPKYLFRKEGQNVTLSCEQNLNHDAMYWYRQDPGQGLRLIYYSQIVNDFQKGDIAEGYSVSREKKESFPLTVTSAQKNPTAFYLCASSTSEGLAHYNEQFFGPGTRLTVL.